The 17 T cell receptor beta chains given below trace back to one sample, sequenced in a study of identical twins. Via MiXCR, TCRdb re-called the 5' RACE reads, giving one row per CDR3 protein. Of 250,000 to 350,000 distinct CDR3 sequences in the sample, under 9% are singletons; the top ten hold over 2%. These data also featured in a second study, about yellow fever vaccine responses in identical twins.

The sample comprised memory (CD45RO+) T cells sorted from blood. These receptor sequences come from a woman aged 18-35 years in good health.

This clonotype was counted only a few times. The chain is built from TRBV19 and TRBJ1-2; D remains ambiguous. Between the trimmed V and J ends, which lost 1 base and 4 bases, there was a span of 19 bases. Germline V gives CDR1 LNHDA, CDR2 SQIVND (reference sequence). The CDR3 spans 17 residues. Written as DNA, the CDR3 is TGTGCCAGTAGTATAGCGGTTACAGCGCAACTAGGCTATGGCTACACCTTC. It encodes CASSIAVTAQLGYGYTF.

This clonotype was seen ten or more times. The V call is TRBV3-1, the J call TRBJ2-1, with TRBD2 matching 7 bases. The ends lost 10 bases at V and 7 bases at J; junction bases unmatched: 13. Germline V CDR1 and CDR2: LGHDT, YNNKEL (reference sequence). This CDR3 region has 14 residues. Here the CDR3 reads CATSSGMQLNEQFF. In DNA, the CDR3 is TGTGCCACCTCGAGCGGGATGCAGTTAAATGAGCAGTTCTTC.

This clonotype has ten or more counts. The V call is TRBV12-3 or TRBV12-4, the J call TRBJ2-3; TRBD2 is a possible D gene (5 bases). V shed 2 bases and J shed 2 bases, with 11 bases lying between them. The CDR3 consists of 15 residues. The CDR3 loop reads CASSLSLANTDTQYF. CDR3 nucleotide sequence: TGTGCCAGCAGTTTAAGTTTAGCGAACACAGATACGCAGTATTTT.

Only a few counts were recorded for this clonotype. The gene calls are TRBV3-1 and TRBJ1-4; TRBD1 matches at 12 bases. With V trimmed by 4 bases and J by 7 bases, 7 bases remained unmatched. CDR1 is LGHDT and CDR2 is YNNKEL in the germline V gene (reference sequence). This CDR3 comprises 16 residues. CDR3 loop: CASSPAGTGGSEKLFF. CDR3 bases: TGTGCCAGCAGCCCGGCCGGGACAGGGGGCAGTGAAAAACTGTTTTTT. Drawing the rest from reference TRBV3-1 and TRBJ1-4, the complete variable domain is DTAVSQTPKYLVTQMGNDKSIKCEQNLGHDTMYWYKQDSKKFLKIMFSYNNKELIINETVPNRFSPKSPDKAHLNLHINSLELGDSAVYFCASSPAGTGGSEKLFFGSGTQLSVL.

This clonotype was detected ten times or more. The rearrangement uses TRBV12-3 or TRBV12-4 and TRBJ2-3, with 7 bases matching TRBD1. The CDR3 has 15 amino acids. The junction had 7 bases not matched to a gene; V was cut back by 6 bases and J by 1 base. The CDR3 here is CASSPNRGGTDTQYF. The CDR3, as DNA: TGTGCCAGCAGCCCCAACAGGGGAGGCACAGATACGCAGTATTTT.

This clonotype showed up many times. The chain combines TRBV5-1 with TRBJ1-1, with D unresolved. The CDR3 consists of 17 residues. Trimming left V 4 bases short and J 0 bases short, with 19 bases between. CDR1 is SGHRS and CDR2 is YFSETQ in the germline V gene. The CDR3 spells CASSPGSANSMNTEAFF. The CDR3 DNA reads TGCGCCAGCAGCCCCGGGTCAGCGAATTCCATGAACACTGAAGCTTTCTTT.

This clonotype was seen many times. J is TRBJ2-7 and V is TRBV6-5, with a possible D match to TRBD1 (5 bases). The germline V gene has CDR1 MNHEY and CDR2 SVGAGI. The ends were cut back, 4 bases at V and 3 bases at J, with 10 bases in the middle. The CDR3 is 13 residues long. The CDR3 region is CASSFQGNYEQYV. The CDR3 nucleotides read TGTGCCAGCAGTTTCCAGGGTAACTACGAGCAGTACGTC.

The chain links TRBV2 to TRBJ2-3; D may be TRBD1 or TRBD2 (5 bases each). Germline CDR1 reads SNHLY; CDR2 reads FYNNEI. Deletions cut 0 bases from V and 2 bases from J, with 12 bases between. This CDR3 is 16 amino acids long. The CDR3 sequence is CASSEAGPGFTDTQYF. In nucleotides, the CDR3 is TGTGCCAGCAGTGAAGCGGGGCCGGGGTTCACAGATACGCAGTATTTT. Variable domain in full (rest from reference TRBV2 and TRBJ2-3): EPEVTQTPSHQVTQMGQEVILRCVPISNHLYFYWYRQILGQKVEFLVSFYNNEISEKSEIFDDQFSVERPDGSNFTLKIRSTKLEDSAMYFCASSEAGPGFTDTQYFGPGTRLTVL.

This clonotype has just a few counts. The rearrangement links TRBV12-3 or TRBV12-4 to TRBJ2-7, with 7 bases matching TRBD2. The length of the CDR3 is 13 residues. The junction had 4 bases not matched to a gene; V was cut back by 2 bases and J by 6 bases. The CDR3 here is CASSLTIAGEQYF. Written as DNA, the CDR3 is TGTGCCAGCAGTTTAACCATAGCGGGCGAGCAGTACTTC.

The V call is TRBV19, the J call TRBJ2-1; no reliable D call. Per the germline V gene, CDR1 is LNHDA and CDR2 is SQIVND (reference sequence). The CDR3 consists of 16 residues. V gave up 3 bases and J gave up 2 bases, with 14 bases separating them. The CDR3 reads CASSITPLGPYNEQFF. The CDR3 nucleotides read TGTGCCAGTAGTATTACGCCTCTTGGGCCCTACAATGAGCAGTTCTTC.

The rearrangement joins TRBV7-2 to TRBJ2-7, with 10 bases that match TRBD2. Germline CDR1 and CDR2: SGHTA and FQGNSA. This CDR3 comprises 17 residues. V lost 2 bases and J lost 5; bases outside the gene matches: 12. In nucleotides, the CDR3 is TGTGCCAGCAGCTTAATCCGCGGAGGAGCGGGAGGGGACGAGCAGTACTTC. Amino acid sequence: CASSLIRGGAGGDEQYF.

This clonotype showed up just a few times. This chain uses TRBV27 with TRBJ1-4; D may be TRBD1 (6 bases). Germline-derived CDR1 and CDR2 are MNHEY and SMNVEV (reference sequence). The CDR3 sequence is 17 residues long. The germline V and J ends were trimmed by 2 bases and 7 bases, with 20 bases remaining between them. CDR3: CASSLLNRELTVEKLFF. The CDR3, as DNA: TGTGCCAGCAGTTTACTCAACAGGGAATTGACGGTTGAAAAACTGTTTTTT.

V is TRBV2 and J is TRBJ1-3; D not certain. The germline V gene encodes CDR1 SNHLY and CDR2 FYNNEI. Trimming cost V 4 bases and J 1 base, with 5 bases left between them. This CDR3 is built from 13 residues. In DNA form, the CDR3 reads TGTGCCAGCAGTGCCGATTCTGGAAACACCATATATTTT. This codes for CASSADSGNTIYF.

CDR3 coding DNA: TGTGCCAGCAGCTTATTCCCTAGCGAGTACAATGAGCAGTTCTTC. This sequence encodes CASSLFPSEYNEQFF. The rearrangement uses TRBV7-2 and TRBJ2-1; a possible D gene is TRBD2 (6 bases). The CDR3 runs to 15 residues. In germline, CDR1 is SGHTA, CDR2 FQGNSA. V was shortened by 2 bases and J by 4 bases, with 12 bases between the two germline ends.

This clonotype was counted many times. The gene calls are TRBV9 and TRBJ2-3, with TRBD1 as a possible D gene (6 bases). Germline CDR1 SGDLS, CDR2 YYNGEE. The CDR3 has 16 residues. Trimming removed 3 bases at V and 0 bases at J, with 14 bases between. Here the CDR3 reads CASSGGWGRSTDTQYF. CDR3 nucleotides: TGTGCCAGCAGCGGGGGATGGGGGCGAAGCACAGATACGCAGTATTTT. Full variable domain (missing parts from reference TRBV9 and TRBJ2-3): DSGVTQTPKHLITATGQRVTLRCSPRSGDLSVYWYQQSLDQGLQFLIQYYNGEERAKGNILERFSAQQFPDLHSELNLSSLELGDSALYFCASSGGWGRSTDTQYFGPGTRLTVL.

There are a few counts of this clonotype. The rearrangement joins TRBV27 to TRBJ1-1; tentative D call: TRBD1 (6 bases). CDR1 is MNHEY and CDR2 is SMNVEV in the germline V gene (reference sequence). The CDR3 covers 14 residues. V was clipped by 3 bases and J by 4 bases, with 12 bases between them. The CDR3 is CASSFTGRVTEAFF. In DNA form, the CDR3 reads TGTGCCAGCAGTTTTACAGGGCGGGTCACTGAAGCTTTCTTT.

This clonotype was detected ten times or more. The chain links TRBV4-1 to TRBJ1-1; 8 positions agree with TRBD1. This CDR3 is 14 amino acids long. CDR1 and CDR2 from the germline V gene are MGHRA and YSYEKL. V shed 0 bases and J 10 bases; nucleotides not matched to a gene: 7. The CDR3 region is CASSQENRGNRAFF. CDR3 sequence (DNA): TGCGCCAGCAGCCAAGAAAACAGGGGGAATAGAGCTTTCTTT.